This T cell receptor beta chain was observed in a study of blood T cells in healthy people across ages. Collection of roughly 9.8 milliliters of peripheral blood was performed for each donor. A minimum of 5 micrograms of total RNA was extracted per sample. Study findings and constraints: Older individuals had lower TCR beta diversity per million T cells (the decline was roughly linear). Unsorted PBMCs blocked a conclusive comparison of naive and antigen-experienced cells.

A note on this clonotype: Its antigen is as yet unknown.

PCR was performed a second time for about 7 to 11 cycles using a sample-barcoded 5' primer and a J-beta primer mix. TCRdb processed the 5' RACE reads anew with MiXCR; each CDR3 protein has one entry. This table holds about 1.1 million distinct CDR3 sequences, 35% to 45% found once. CDR3 length: 17 amino acids. Trimming removed 4 bases from V and 0 bases from J, with 17 bases in between. Germline CDR1 reads MGHDK; CDR2 reads SYGVNS. This chain joins TRBV25-1 and TRBJ2-3; D not resolved. The sequenced sample was blood. This TCR was recovered from a man aged 18 to 29 in good health. Written as DNA, the CDR3 is TGTGCCAGCAGTGGCTGGGCGCTTGACGTGAGCACAGATACGCAGTATTTT. It translates to CASSGWALDVSTDTQYF.